The present TCR beta chain was sequenced within a study of graft-versus-host responses after intestinal transplantation. About the study: Each recipient received anti-thymocyte globulin induction, then tacrolimus and steroids for 2 to 3 years.

Repertoires were generated with immunoSEQ multiplex PCR, while TCRdb's copy carries only in-frame clones and drops some. The repertoire consists of around 9,900 clones, with 90% to 95% occurring once and the leading ten covering 2% to 2.5%. The TCR comes from a human patient who received an intestinal transplant, so some T cells may come from the graft donor. Specimen: PBMCs, collected 8 days after intestinal transplant.

The CDR3: CASSSGPLLEQYF. The DNA for the CDR3 is TGTGCCAGCAGTTCGGGACCTTTGTTGGAGCAGTACTTC. The gene calls are TRBV27 and TRBJ2-7; either TRBD1 or TRBD2 may supply D (5 bases each). CDR1 and CDR2 from the germline V gene are MNHEY and SMNVEV (reference sequence). Between the trimmed V and J ends, which lost 4 bases and 7 bases, there was a span of 14 bases. The CDR3 totals 13 residues.